A single sample gave rise to the 29 T cell receptor beta chains below, sequenced in a study of T cells after yellow fever vaccination. TCRdb re-analysed the 5' RACE reads in MiXCR, keeping a single row per CDR3 protein. Of approximately 140,000 distinct CDR3 sequences listed, roughly 8% are singletons. This specimen was CD4+ T cells sorted from PBMCs, taken 5 days after the yellow fever booster vaccination. These receptors all come from a man younger than 45 who received the YFV17D yellow fever vaccine.

This clonotype was detected ten times or more. This chain connects TRBV2 to TRBJ2-1; 7 bases are shared with TRBD2. J was trimmed by 6 bases and V by 3 bases; bases with no gene match: 8. This CDR3 is 15 amino acids long. Germline V CDR1 and CDR2: SNHLY, FYNNEI. CDR3 DNA: TGTGCCAGCAGTGAGTTGGAGCGGGAAGGCAATGAGCAGTTCTTC. Translating gives CASSELEREGNEQFF.

There are a few counts of this clonotype. The chain is built from TRBV14 and TRBJ2-5; D possibly matches TRBD1 or TRBD2 (5 bases each). V lost 1 base and J 5 bases, leaving 14 bases between the germline ends. From germline, CDR1 is SGHDN and CDR2 FVKESK. The CDR3 spans 15 residues. The CDR3 loop reads CASSQAFTGRETQYF. The CDR3 DNA reads TGTGCCAGCAGCCAAGCCTTTACGGGGCGGGAGACCCAGTACTTC.

This clonotype was recorded at least ten times. The genes are TRBV20-1 and TRBJ2-3, with 7 bases identical to TRBD2. Germline V gene data show CDR1 as DFQATT and CDR2 as SNEGSKA (reference sequence). CDR3 length: 14 amino acids. With V trimmed by 6 bases and J by 6 bases, 12 bases remained unmatched. The CDR3 sequence: CSAEATSSLDTQYF. Written as DNA, the CDR3 is TGCAGTGCCGAAGCGACTAGCAGCCTGGATACGCAGTATTTT.

This clonotype was picked up many times. The chain recombines TRBV6-2 or TRBV6-3 with TRBJ1-5; 7 nucleotides match TRBD1. Trimming cost V 5 bases and J 2 bases; bases outside gene matches: 6. The CDR3 is made up of 15 amino acids. Germline loops: CDR1 MNHEY, CDR2 SVGEGT. For the CDR3, the DNA is TGTGCCAGCAGTCCCAGGGGGGCAGGCAATCAGCCCCAGCATTTT. Amino acid sequence: CASSPRGAGNQPQHF.

This clonotype was found many times. The J gene is TRBJ2-4, the V gene TRBV25-1; 8 bases match TRBD1. Trimming at V came to 6 bases and at J to 7 bases, leaving 17 bases not matched to a gene. This CDR3 spans 17 amino acids. The germline CDR1 and CDR2 sequences are MGHDK and SYGVNS. The CDR3 protein is CASRPNSGGGDVNIQYF. CDR3 DNA: TGTGCCAGCAGGCCGAATTCAGGGGGCGGGGACGTGAACATTCAGTACTTC.

At least ten counts were recorded for this clonotype. V is TRBV7-9 and J is TRBJ1-5; D possibly corresponds to TRBD1 (6 bases). V lost 4 bases and J 9 bases, leaving 19 bases between the germline ends. CDR1 is SEHNR, CDR2 FQNEAQ, per germline (reference sequence). This CDR3 is built from 15 residues. The chain's CDR3 is CASSSGTLVVGPQHF. The DNA of the CDR3 is TGTGCCAGCAGCTCCGGGACACTTGTAGTTGGGCCCCAGCATTTT.

This clonotype was seen many times. The genes are TRBV5-4 and TRBJ2-1; 14 bases map to TRBD2. The CDR3 consists of 15 residues. Per the germline V gene, CDR1 is SGHNT and CDR2 is YYREEE (reference sequence). V gave up 2 bases and J gave up 6 bases; unmatched junction bases: 1. DNA for the CDR3: TGTGCCAGCAGCTTCGGGACTAGCGGGAGCAATGAGCAGTTCTTC. It encodes CASSFGTSGSNEQFF. The entire variable domain, with the rest obtained from reference TRBV5-4 and TRBJ2-1, is as follows: ETGVTQSPTHLIKTRGQQVTLRCSSQSGHNTVSWYQQALGQGPQFIFQYYREEENGRGNFPPRFSGLQFPNYSSELNVNALELDDSALYLCASSFGTSGSNEQFFGPGTRLTVL.

This clonotype was observed many times. The rearrangement joins TRBV5-1 to TRBJ2-7; TRBD2 matches at 7 bases. The CDR3 has 12 amino acids. CDR1 and CDR2 (germline): SGHRS, YFSETQ. J was trimmed by 9 bases and V by 5 bases; bases with no gene match: 8. The DNA of the CDR3 is TGCGCCAGCAGTCCGAGCGGGGAGGTGCAGTACTTC. This translates into CASSPSGEVQYF.

This clonotype was counted many times. This chain connects TRBV10-3 to TRBJ2-3; D uncertain. Germline V gives CDR1 ENHRY, CDR2 SYGVKD. Trimming took off 3 bases at V and 0 bases at J, with 13 bases between the two ends. The CDR3 has 16 residues. For the CDR3, the DNA is TGTGCCATCAGTGAACCAACACGGATAAGCACAGATACGCAGTATTTT. Residues: CAISEPTRISTDTQYF.

This clonotype has ten or more counts. V gene TRBV2 combines with J gene TRBJ2-3; 7 bases are shared with TRBD2. This CDR3 is 15 amino acids long. Unmatched junction bases numbered 13, after V lost 4 bases and J lost 9 bases. Germline CDR1 is SNHLY and CDR2 is FYNNEI. CDR3 amino acids: CASSAESAVGRTQYF. CDR3 DNA sequence: TGTGCCAGCAGTGCGGAGTCGGCCGTCGGGAGGACGCAGTATTTT.

In this sample, this clonotype turned up many times. V is TRBV10-3 and J is TRBJ2-1; TRBD2 might be the D (8 bases). Trimming left V 7 bases short and J 5 bases short, with 18 bases between. The CDR3 extends over 15 amino acids. Germline V lookup: CDR1 ENHRY, CDR2 SYGVKD. CDR3: CAIMRGREADNEQFF. The CDR3 DNA reads TGTGCCATCATGAGGGGGCGGGAGGCGGACAATGAGCAGTTCTTC.

This clonotype has a count of ten or more. The chain has TRBV7-2 and TRBJ2-2; D may be TRBD2 (6 bases). The V and J ends lost 5 bases and 3 bases respectively, with 13 bases between them. Germline V gives CDR1 SGHTA, CDR2 FQGNSA. CDR3 length: 15 amino acids. This CDR3 reads CASSPRDSYTGELFF. As DNA, the CDR3 is TGTGCCAGCAGCCCCCGGGACTCCTACACCGGGGAGCTGTTTTTT. Together with reference TRBV7-2 and TRBJ2-2, the CDR3 gives the full variable domain: GAGVSQSPSNKVTEKGKDVELRCDPISGHTALYWYRQSLGQGLEFLIYFQGNSAPDKSGLPSDRFSAERTGGSVSTLTIQRTQQEDSAVYLCASSPRDSYTGELFFGEGSRLTVL.

This clonotype was counted at least ten times. The V and J genes are TRBV6-1 and TRBJ2-7; D might be TRBD2 (6 bases). With 6 bases removed from V and 1 base from J, the gap between germline ends came to 13 bases. The CDR3 has 14 amino acids. Germline values: CDR1 MNHNS, CDR2 SASEGT. This CDR3 reads CASRKAGPSYEQYF. The CDR3 coding sequence is TGTGCCAGCAGAAAAGCGGGTCCTTCCTACGAGCAGTACTTC.

This clonotype was picked up many times. V and J are TRBV5-1 and TRBJ1-3; no definite D call. Trimming left V 3 bases short and J 0 bases short, with 10 bases between. Germline V CDR1 and CDR2: SGHRS, YFSETQ. The length of the CDR3 is 15 residues. The CDR3 spells CASSSAGPSGNTIYF. The CDR3 nucleotides read TGCGCCAGCAGCTCCGCTGGGCCCTCTGGAAACACCATATATTTT. Complete variable domain (other parts from reference TRBV5-1 and TRBJ1-3): KAGVTQTPRYLIKTRGQQVTLSCSPISGHRSVSWYQQTPGQGLQFLFEYFSETQRNKGNFPGRFSGRQFSNSRSEMNVSTLELGDSALYLCASSSAGPSGNTIYFGEGSWLTVV.

The chain carries TRBV12-3 or TRBV12-4 and TRBJ2-7, with D unclear. The CDR3 spans 14 residues. The V end was cut by 2 bases, the J end by 4 bases, with 12 bases between. In DNA form, the CDR3 reads TGTGCCAGCAGTTTACCCCCCCCCGGGTACGAGCAGTACTTC. As protein: CASSLPPPGYEQYF.

This clonotype was picked up many times. This sequence joins TRBV10-3 and TRBJ2-1; 13 nucleotides agree with TRBD2. J lost 9 bases, V lost 6 bases, and 8 bases had no gene match. The CDR3 covers 15 residues. Germline loops: CDR1 ENHRY, CDR2 SYGVKD. This chain's CDR3 is CAIRRTSGRTIEQFF. In nucleotides, the CDR3 is TGTGCCATCAGGAGGACTAGCGGGAGAACGATTGAGCAGTTCTTC.

This clonotype was counted many times. The V gene is TRBV5-1, the J gene TRBJ2-5; the D is unclear. Trimming removed 3 bases at V and 0 bases at J, with 12 bases between. Germline CDR1 and CDR2: SGHRS and YFSETQ. The CDR3 length is 15 residues. As DNA, the CDR3 is TGCGCCAGCAGCTCCAGACACAGAGACCAAGAGACCCAGTACTTC. Residues: CASSSRHRDQETQYF.

This clonotype showed up many times. The rearrangement links TRBV29-1 to TRBJ2-7; D gene unclear. Per the germline V gene, CDR1 is SQVTM and CDR2 is ANQGSEA. V lost 8 bases, J lost 2 bases, and 13 bases lay in between. The CDR3 spans 12 residues. The CDR3 spells CSFSNSPYEQYF. The CDR3, as DNA: TGCAGCTTTTCTAACTCCCCCTACGAGCAGTACTTC.

This clonotype was seen at least ten times. The chain links TRBV11-2 to TRBJ1-1, with TRBD1 identical over 9 bases. V dropped 5 bases and J dropped 2; count of bases not matched to a gene: 6. CDR3 length: 15 amino acids. Looked up from germline, CDR1 is SGHAT and CDR2 is FQNNGV. This CDR3 is CASSPGQGSNTEAFF. The DNA for the CDR3 is TGTGCCAGCAGCCCGGGACAGGGTAGTAACACTGAAGCTTTCTTT.

This clonotype was seen a few times. This rearrangement joins TRBV7-2 to TRBJ1-3, with unresolved D. The CDR3 length is 16 residues. The germline V and J ends were trimmed by 5 bases and 0 bases, with 14 bases remaining between them. The V gene's germline CDR1 is SGHTA and CDR2 FQGNSA. CDR3 coding DNA: TGTGCCAGCAGCCCCCGGACGGCCAGCTCTGGAAACACCATATATTTT. Translating it yields CASSPRTASSGNTIYF.

V usage is TRBV5-4 and J usage is TRBJ2-5; 7 bases are a match to TRBD1. The V gene's germline CDR1 is SGHNT and CDR2 YYREEE (reference sequence). V was pared by 4 bases and J by 5 bases, with 5 bases of the junction left unmatched. This CDR3 comprises 13 residues. The CDR3 coding sequence is TGTGCCAGCAGCCCCAGGGGGTCGGAGACCCAGTACTTC. This translates into CASSPRGSETQYF.

This clonotype was observed many times. The chain links TRBV20-1 to TRBJ2-2; 11 nucleotides align to TRBD2. Trimming cost V 6 bases and J 4 bases; bases outside gene matches: 7. This CDR3 is built from 15 residues. CDR1 DFQATT and CDR2 SNEGSKA come from the germline V gene (reference sequence). The CDR3 DNA reads as TGCAGTGCAAGACTAGCGGGGCGGGTCACCGGGGAGCTGTTTTTT. Translation gives CSARLAGRVTGELFF.

This clonotype was seen many times. The V gene is TRBV27, the J gene TRBJ2-7; no clear D. Germline-derived CDR1 and CDR2 are MNHEY and SMNVEV (reference sequence). The CDR3 totals 16 residues. The ends were cut back, 2 bases at V and 0 bases at J, with 14 bases in the middle. CDR3 in DNA: TGTGCCAGCAGTTTAAGACCGATCGTAAGCTCCTACGAGCAGTACTTC. Its protein is CASSLRPIVSSYEQYF.

This clonotype appeared many times. This sequence joins TRBV20-1 and TRBJ2-3; 11 bases fit TRBD2. The CDR3 spans 17 residues. CDR1 is DFQATT and CDR2 is SNEGSKA in the germline V gene (reference sequence). J was trimmed by 2 bases and V by 0 bases; bases with no gene match: 7. The CDR3: CSARDPRLAGHTDTQYF. The CDR3 DNA reads TGCAGTGCTAGAGATCCGAGACTAGCGGGACACACAGATACGCAGTATTTT.

This clonotype appeared many times. This chain links TRBV3-1 with TRBJ1-3; D remains ambiguous. The CDR3 is 15 residues long. V dropped 4 bases and J dropped 0 bases, with 10 bases sitting between them. Germline CDR1 LGHDT, CDR2 YNNKEL (reference sequence). The CDR3 is CASSPRGGSGNTIYF. The CDR3 bases are TGTGCCAGCAGCCCGCGCGGTGGCTCTGGAAACACCATATATTTT.

This clonotype was counted at least ten times. The rearrangement uses TRBV6-2 or TRBV6-3 and TRBJ2-7; no reliable D call. The germline V gene encodes CDR1 MNHEY and CDR2 SVGEGT. There are 14 residues in the CDR3. V lost 6 bases to trimming and J lost 3 bases, with 15 bases between them. The CDR3 here is CASSPPDIFYEQYF. CDR3 sequence (DNA): TGTGCCAGCAGCCCCCCTGACATCTTCTACGAGCAGTACTTC.

This clonotype was recorded many times. The rearrangement joins TRBV5-1 to TRBJ2-1; 12 bases are a match to TRBD2. The CDR3 has 13 residues. The trim removed 4 bases at V and 10 bases at J, leaving 3 bases unmatched. Looked up from germline, CDR1 is SGHRS and CDR2 is YFSETQ. The CDR3 sequence is CASSPTSGGEQFF. The CDR3 nucleotides read TGCGCCAGCAGCCCGACTAGCGGGGGAGAGCAGTTCTTC.

At least ten counts were recorded for this clonotype. J is TRBJ2-5 and V is TRBV29-1; tentative D call: TRBD1 (7 bases). This CDR3 is 12 amino acids long. The germline gives CDR1 SQVTM, CDR2 ANQGSEA. Trimming removed 6 bases at V and 4 bases at J, with 12 bases between. CDR3 sequence: CSVDQGGETQYF. The CDR3 nucleotides read TGCAGCGTCGACCAGGGGGGAGAGACCCAGTACTTC.

This clonotype was recorded at least ten times. V is TRBV20-1 and J is TRBJ2-7; 8 bases are shared with TRBD2. With 2 bases clipped from V and 2 bases from J, the junction kept 8 bases outside the gene matches. This CDR3 is 15 amino acids long. Germline lookup yields CDR1 DFQATT and CDR2 SNEGSKA (reference sequence). CDR3 region: CSARSAGEAPYEQYF. The CDR3 coding sequence is TGCAGTGCTAGATCAGCGGGAGAGGCCCCCTACGAGCAGTACTTC.